This TCR beta chain was retrieved from a study of T cell changes during pregnancy in multiple sclerosis. Germline V gene sequence: CDR1 SGHRS, CDR2 YFSETQ. CDR3 length equals 16 residues. V shed 4 bases and J 7 bases; nucleotides not matched to a gene: 11. Sequencing was performed with immunoSEQ multiplex PCR; in TCRdb, only in-frame clones are kept and a portion is missing. The repertoire includes 50,000 to 60,000 clones, 90% of them detected once, and around 0.58% sits in the top ten. This clonotype originated in a female donor with multiple sclerosis, enrolled in a pregnancy study. The sample was CD4+ T cells from peripheral blood mononuclear cells, taken in the first trimester of pregnancy. The chain employs TRBV5-1 and TRBJ1-6; 7 bases line up with TRBD1. The CDR3 spells CASSQSPGQLNSPLHF. The CDR3 coding sequence is TGCGCCAGCAGCCAGAGTCCGGGACAGTTAAATTCACCCCTCCACTTT.